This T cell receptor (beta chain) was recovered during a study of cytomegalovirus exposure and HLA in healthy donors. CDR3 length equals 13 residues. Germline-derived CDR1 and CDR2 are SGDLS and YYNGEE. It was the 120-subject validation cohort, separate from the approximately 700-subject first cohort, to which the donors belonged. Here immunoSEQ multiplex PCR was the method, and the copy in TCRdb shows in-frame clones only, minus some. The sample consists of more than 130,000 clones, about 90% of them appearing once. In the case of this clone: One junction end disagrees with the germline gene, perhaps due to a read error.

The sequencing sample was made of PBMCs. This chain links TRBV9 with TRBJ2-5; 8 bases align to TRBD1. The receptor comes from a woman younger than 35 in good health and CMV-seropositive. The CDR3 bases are TGTGCCAGCAGCGTTCAGGGGGCAGAGGCCCAGTACTTC. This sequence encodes CASSVQGAEAQYF. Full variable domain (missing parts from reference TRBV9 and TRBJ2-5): DSGVTQTPKHLITATGQRVTLRCSPRSGDLSVYWYQQSLDQGLQFLIQYYNGEERAKGNILERFSAQQFPDLHSELNLSSLELGDSALYFCASSVQGAEAQYFGPGTRLLVL.